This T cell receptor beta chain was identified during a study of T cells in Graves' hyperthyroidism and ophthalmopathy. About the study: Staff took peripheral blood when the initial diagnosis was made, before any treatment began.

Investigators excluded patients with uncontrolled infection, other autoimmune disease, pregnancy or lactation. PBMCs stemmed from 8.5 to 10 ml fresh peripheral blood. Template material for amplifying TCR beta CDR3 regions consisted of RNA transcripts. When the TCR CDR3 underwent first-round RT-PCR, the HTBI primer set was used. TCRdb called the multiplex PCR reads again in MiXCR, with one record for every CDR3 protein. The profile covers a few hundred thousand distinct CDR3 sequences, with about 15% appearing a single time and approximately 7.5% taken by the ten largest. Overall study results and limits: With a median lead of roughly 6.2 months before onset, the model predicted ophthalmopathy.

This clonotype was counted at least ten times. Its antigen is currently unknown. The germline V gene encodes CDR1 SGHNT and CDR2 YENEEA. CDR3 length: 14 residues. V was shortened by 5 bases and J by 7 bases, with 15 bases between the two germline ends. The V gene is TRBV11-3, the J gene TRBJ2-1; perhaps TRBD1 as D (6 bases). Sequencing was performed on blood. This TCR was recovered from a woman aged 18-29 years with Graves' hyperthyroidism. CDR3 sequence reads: CASSEYGRGNEQFF. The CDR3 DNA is TGTGCCAGCAGCGAATATGGTAGGGGGAATGAGCAGTTCTTC.